A selection of T cell receptor beta chains follows, all from one sample in a study of CD8+CD57+ T cells in acquired aplastic anemia. Each CDR3 protein gets one entry after TCRdb re-called the reads with MiXCR. The sample has over 150,000 distinct CDR3 sequences, over 55% seen once; the top ten hold 45% to 60%. Sequenced sample: sorted CD4+, CD8+, or CD8+CD57+ T cells (not recorded which) from PBMCs. The receptors shown here come from a human donor with aplastic anemia. Both conserved end residues are part of each CDR3. A D gene is named only where the DNA matches it firmly. Expanded clones get a size class; other rows say once, few or many, or leave the size out.

clone size: NA; J gene: TRBJ2-3; V gene: TRBV13; D gene: NA; CDR3 protein: CASSLGGQDTQYF; CDR3 DNA: TGTGCCAGCAGCTTAGGGGGCCAAGATACGCAGTATTTT
clone size: once; J gene: TRBJ2-6; V gene: TRBV5-1; D gene: TRBD1; CDR3 protein: CASSLQSPGQGANVLTF; CDR3 DNA: TGCGCCAGCAGCTTACAATCGCCGGGACAGGGGGCCAACGTCCTGACTTTC
clone size: NA; J gene: TRBJ2-5; V gene: TRBV7-3; D gene: NA; CDR3 protein: CASSLNGGTIGETQYF; CDR3 DNA: TGTGCCAGCAGCTTAAATGGAGGGACCATAGGGGAGACCCAGTACTTC
clone size: NA; J gene: TRBJ2-6; V gene: TRBV20-1; D gene: NA; CDR3 protein: CSASTGEISGANVLTF; CDR3 DNA: TGCAGTGCTAGTACGGGGGAGATCTCTGGGGCCAACGTCCTGACTTTC
clone size: once; J gene: TRBJ2-1; V gene: TRBV5-1; D gene: TRBD1; CDR3 protein: CASSGGQGYNEQFF; CDR3 DNA: TGCGCCAGCAGCGGGGGACAGGGGTACAATGAGCAGTTCTTC
clone size: few; J gene: TRBJ2-7; V gene: TRBV7-8; D gene: NA; CDR3 protein: CASSSGREQYF; CDR3 DNA: TGTGCCAGCAGCTCCGGTCGAGAGCAGTACTTC
clone size: NA; J gene: TRBJ2-7; V gene: TRBV10-3; D gene: NA; CDR3 protein: CAISEHSEQYF; CDR3 DNA: TGTGCCATCAGTGAACACAGCGAGCAGTACTTC
clone size: NA; J gene: TRBJ2-4; V gene: TRBV5-1; D gene: TRBD1; CDR3 protein: CASSPGTGIPNIQYF; CDR3 DNA: TGCGCCAGCAGCCCGGGGACAGGGATACCAAACATTCAGTACTTC
clone size: NA; J gene: TRBJ2-3; V gene: TRBV29-1; D gene: TRBD2; CDR3 protein: CSVEPSGGADTQYF; CDR3 DNA: TGCAGCGTTGAGCCTAGCGGGGGGGCAGATACGCAGTATTTT
clone size: NA; J gene: TRBJ2-5; V gene: TRBV5-8; D gene: NA; CDR3 protein: CASTLRPIETQYF; CDR3 DNA: TGTGCCAGCACCCTTCGTCCGATAGAGACCCAGTACTTC
clone size: once; J gene: TRBJ2-1; V gene: TRBV10-3; D gene: TRBD2; CDR3 protein: CAISEGTSGSSVREQFF; CDR3 DNA: TGTGCCATTTCCGAGGGGACTAGCGGGAGCTCAGTGAGAGAGCAGTTCTTC
clone size: NA; J gene: TRBJ1-3; V gene: TRBV9; D gene: NA; CDR3 protein: CASSRGRGPNTIYF; CDR3 DNA: TGTGCCAGCAGCCGCGGACGCGGGCCTAACACCATATATTTT
clone size: few; J gene: TRBJ1-1; V gene: TRBV7-9; D gene: NA; CDR3 protein: CASSLQEGTEAFF; CDR3 DNA: TGTGCCAGCAGCTTACAGGAGGGCACTGAAGCTTTCTTT
clone size: NA; J gene: TRBJ1-1; V gene: TRBV9; D gene: NA; CDR3 protein: CASGDTEAFF; CDR3 DNA: TGTGCCAGCGGAGACACTGAAGCTTTCTTT
clone size: NA; J gene: TRBJ2-3; V gene: TRBV5-6; D gene: NA; CDR3 protein: CASSRSRDTDTQYF; CDR3 DNA: TGTGCCAGCAGCCGGAGCCGTGACACAGATACGCAGTATTTT
clone size: few; J gene: TRBJ2-7; V gene: TRBV20-1; D gene: NA; CDR3 protein: CSARGREQYF; CDR3 DNA: TGCAGTGCTCGGGGGCGGGAGCAGTACTTC
clone size: NA; J gene: TRBJ2-7; V gene: TRBV20-1; D gene: NA; CDR3 protein: CSARGRTVSYEQYF; CDR3 DNA: TGCAGTGCTAGAGGCCGGACAGTCTCCTACGAGCAGTACTTC
clone size: NA; J gene: TRBJ2-6; V gene: TRBV19; D gene: NA; CDR3 protein: CASSPPPILSGANVLTF; CDR3 DNA: TGTGCCAGTAGTCCGCCCCCGATCCTCTCTGGGGCCAACGTCCTGACTTTC
clone size: NA; J gene: TRBJ2-1; V gene: TRBV7-8; D gene: NA; CDR3 protein: CASSREAGTYNEQFF; CDR3 DNA: TGTGCCAGTAGTCGGGAAGCGGGTACCTACAATGAGCAGTTCTTC
clone size: few; J gene: TRBJ1-2; V gene: TRBV10-3; D gene: TRBD1; CDR3 protein: CAISESDRVNYGYTF; CDR3 DNA: TGTGCCATCAGTGAGTCGGACAGGGTTAACTATGGCTACACCTTC
clone size: NA; J gene: TRBJ2-5; V gene: TRBV24-1; D gene: TRBD1; CDR3 protein: CATSVVGTGGEETQYF; CDR3 DNA: TGTGCCACCAGTGTTGTGGGGACAGGGGGCGAAGAGACCCAGTACTTC
clone size: NA; J gene: TRBJ2-1; V gene: TRBV12-3/TRBV12-4; D gene: NA; CDR3 protein: CASSLSEGWGEQFF; CDR3 DNA: TGTGCCAGCAGTTTAAGTGAGGGTTGGGGTGAGCAGTTCTTC
clone size: NA; J gene: TRBJ1-2; V gene: TRBV6-5; D gene: TRBD1; CDR3 protein: CASSADRGRGYTF; CDR3 DNA: TGTGCCAGCAGTGCCGACAGGGGGCGCGGCTACACCTTC
clone size: NA; J gene: TRBJ2-7; V gene: TRBV7-9; D gene: TRBD2; CDR3 protein: CASSPSSTSGGSYEQYF; CDR3 DNA: TGTGCCAGCAGCCCAAGCTCGACTAGCGGGGGCTCCTACGAGCAGTACTTC
clone size: few; J gene: TRBJ2-5; V gene: TRBV7-6; D gene: TRBD1; CDR3 protein: CASSYTRQGKTQYF; CDR3 DNA: TGTGCCAGCAGCTACACAAGACAGGGAAAGACCCAGTACTTC
clone size: NA; J gene: TRBJ1-5; V gene: TRBV19; D gene: TRBD1; CDR3 protein: CASSKGTGSNQPQHF; CDR3 DNA: TGTGCCAGTAGTAAAGGGACAGGTAGCAATCAGCCCCAGCATTTT
clone size: NA; J gene: TRBJ1-4; V gene: TRBV20-1; D gene: TRBD1; CDR3 protein: CSATRDSNEKLFF; CDR3 DNA: TGCAGTGCTACCCGGGACAGTAATGAAAAACTGTTTTTT
clone size: NA; J gene: TRBJ1-1; V gene: TRBV10-3; D gene: NA; CDR3 protein: CAISSSVNTEAFF; CDR3 DNA: TGTGCCATCAGTTCGTCGGTGAACACTGAAGCTTTCTTT
clone size: many; J gene: TRBJ2-3; V gene: TRBV20-1; D gene: TRBD2; CDR3 protein: CSAPPLAGITDTQYF; CDR3 DNA: TGCAGTGCTCCTCCCCTAGCGGGGATCACAGATACGCAGTATTTT
clone size: NA; J gene: TRBJ2-1; V gene: TRBV7-9; D gene: TRBD2; CDR3 protein: CATGLAGGDEQFF; CDR3 DNA: TGTGCCACCGGACTAGCGGGAGGGGATGAGCAGTTCTTC
clone size: few; J gene: TRBJ2-2; V gene: TRBV6-1; D gene: TRBD1; CDR3 protein: CASSWPGQGESGELFF; CDR3 DNA: TGTGCCAGCAGTTGGCCGGGACAGGGGGAATCCGGGGAGCTGTTTTTT
clone size: NA; J gene: TRBJ2-3; V gene: TRBV10-3; D gene: TRBD2; CDR3 protein: CAISGHIPGLAGMDTQYF; CDR3 DNA: TGTGCCATCAGTGGACACATTCCGGGACTAGCGGGTATGGATACGCAGTATTTT
clone size: NA; J gene: TRBJ1-2; V gene: TRBV5-1; D gene: NA; CDR3 protein: CASSAQGFGNGYTF; CDR3 DNA: TGCGCCAGCAGCGCACAGGGATTCGGGAATGGCTACACCTTC
clone size: NA; J gene: TRBJ1-5; V gene: TRBV19; D gene: NA; CDR3 protein: CASSSNQPQHF; CDR3 DNA: TGTGCCAGTAGTAGCAATCAGCCCCAGCATTTT
clone size: NA; J gene: TRBJ2-3; V gene: TRBV15; D gene: TRBD2; CDR3 protein: CATSREAGGTTDTQYF; CDR3 DNA: TGTGCCACCAGCAGAGAAGCGGGGGGCACCACAGATACGCAGTATTTT
clone size: NA; J gene: TRBJ1-6; V gene: TRBV10-2; D gene: TRBD1; CDR3 protein: CASQAGTGGNSPLHF; CDR3 DNA: TGCGCCAGCCAGGCCGGGACAGGGGGGAATTCACCCCTCCACTTT
clone size: NA; J gene: TRBJ2-1; V gene: TRBV19; D gene: NA; CDR3 protein: CASNVGTYNEQFF; CDR3 DNA: TGTGCCAGTAATGTAGGCACCTACAATGAGCAGTTCTTC
clone size: NA; J gene: TRBJ2-1; V gene: TRBV7-9; D gene: NA; CDR3 protein: CASSPGRSSCNEQFF; CDR3 DNA: TGTGCCAGCAGCCCGGGACGGAGCTCCTGCAATGAGCAGTTCTTC
clone size: NA; J gene: TRBJ2-3; V gene: TRBV20-1; D gene: TRBD1; CDR3 protein: CSAPWDRGSTDTQYF; CDR3 DNA: TGCAGTGCGCCATGGGACAGGGGTAGCACAGATACGCAGTATTTT
clone size: NA; J gene: TRBJ2-5; V gene: TRBV15; D gene: TRBD2; CDR3 protein: CATSSGLAATEETQYF; CDR3 DNA: TGTGCCACCAGTTCTGGACTAGCGGCCACCGAAGAGACCCAGTACTTC
clone size: few; J gene: TRBJ2-7; V gene: TRBV24-1; D gene: NA; CDR3 protein: CATSPTGYEQYF; CDR3 DNA: TGTGCCACCAGCCCGACAGGTTACGAGCAGTACTTC
clone size: once; J gene: TRBJ2-7; V gene: TRBV9; D gene: TRBD1; CDR3 protein: CASRPGGASGYEQYF; CDR3 DNA: TGTGCCAGCAGGCCAGGGGGCGCATCTGGCTACGAGCAGTACTTC
clone size: NA; J gene: TRBJ1-1; V gene: TRBV19; D gene: NA; CDR3 protein: CASRWQGLTEAFF; CDR3 DNA: TGTGCCAGCAGATGGCAGGGTTTAACTGAAGCTTTCTTT
clone size: NA; J gene: TRBJ1-5; V gene: TRBV12-3/TRBV12-4; D gene: NA; CDR3 protein: CASSLSRDQPQHF; CDR3 DNA: TGTGCCAGCAGTTTATCCAGGGATCAGCCCCAGCATTTT
clone size: NA; J gene: TRBJ1-2; V gene: TRBV10-3; D gene: TRBD1; CDR3 protein: CAITGTGGYYGYTF; CDR3 DNA: TGTGCCATCACGGGCACAGGGGGGTACTATGGCTACACCTTC
clone size: NA; J gene: TRBJ2-4; V gene: TRBV19; D gene: NA; CDR3 protein: CASSMGSKNTQYF; CDR3 DNA: TGTGCCAGTTCCATGGGGTCCAAAAACACTCAGTACTTC
clone size: NA; J gene: TRBJ2-5; V gene: TRBV2; D gene: TRBD1; CDR3 protein: CASRVQGAYQETQYF; CDR3 DNA: TGTGCCAGCAGGGTACAGGGGGCTTACCAAGAGACCCAGTACTTC